What follows are 17 T cell receptor beta chains derived from one specimen sequenced in a study of shared clonotypes between healthy human individuals. CD8 cells classed as naive were CD45RO-negative and positively selected for CCR7, excluding terminally differentiated effector memory CD45RA+ cells. The repertoire was sequenced with immunoSEQ multiplex PCR; TCRdb's copy has only in-frame clones and lacks some. The data hold millions of clones, with around 96% observed a single time. The sequenced sample consisted of naive CD8+ T cells sorted from blood. The receptors stem from a man between 18 and 35 years old in good health.

The CDR3 sequence is CSVGLAGAAIHEQYF. The DNA of the CDR3 is TGCAGCGTCGGACTAGCGGGAGCCGCCATCCACGAGCAGTACTTC. This chain joins TRBV29-1 and TRBJ2-7; 13 positions match TRBD2. The CDR3 length is 15 residues. V gave up 6 bases and J gave up 5 bases; unmatched junction bases: 10. Germline lookup yields CDR1 SQVTM and CDR2 ANQGSEA.

This clone was detected once. V usage is TRBV13 and J usage is TRBJ2-2; tentatively, D is TRBD2 (5 bases). This CDR3 is built from 14 residues. V gave up 5 bases and J gave up 6 bases, with 13 bases separating them. Germline CDR1 and CDR2: PRHDT and FYEKMQ (reference sequence). The CDR3 here is CASSSGKRPGELFF. The CDR3 DNA sequence: TGTGCCAGCAGCAGCGGCAAGCGGCCCGGGGAGCTGTTTTTT.

V is TRBV6-5 and J is TRBJ1-5, with D uncertain. CDR3 length: 14 residues. The ends were cut back, 2 bases at V and 5 bases at J, with 10 bases in the middle. From germline, CDR1 is MNHEY and CDR2 SVGAGI. DNA of the CDR3: TGTGCCAGCAGTTACGCGGGGTCCGATCAGCCCCAGCATTTT. Residues: CASSYAGSDQPQHF.

This clone was counted a few times. Additional DNA sequences in this sample encode the identical CDR3. The CDR3 here is CAISEGGYEQYF. CDR3 nucleotide sequence: TGTGCCATCAGTGAGGGGGGCTACGAGCAGTACTTC. The V and J genes are TRBV10-3 and TRBJ2-7; D tentatively fits TRBD1 or TRBD2 (5 bases each). V lost 2 bases, J lost 3 bases, and 5 bases lay in between. This CDR3 has 12 residues. Germline V gene lookup returns CDR1 ENHRY and CDR2 SYGVKD.

CDR3 loop: CASSMGGQGHEQYF. The CDR3 DNA is TGTGCCAGTAGTATGGGTGGTCAGGGCCACGAGCAGTACTTC. The chain joins TRBV19 to TRBJ2-7, with D perhaps TRBD1 (5 bases). Germline V CDR1 and CDR2: LNHDA, SQIVND (reference sequence). The CDR3 length is 14 residues. V lost 3 bases and J lost 5, with 14 bases in between.

The gene calls are TRBV11-2 and TRBJ2-7; perhaps TRBD2 as D (5 bases). Germline CDR1 and CDR2: SGHAT and FQNNGV. The CDR3 covers 13 residues. The germline V and J ends were trimmed by 5 bases and 2 bases, with 10 bases remaining between them. CDR3 amino acids: CASSPSTTYEQYF. The CDR3 DNA sequence: TGTGCCAGCAGCCCTAGCACAACCTACGAGCAGTACTTC.

The genes are TRBV5-1 and TRBJ1-2; 7 bases are shared with TRBD1. This CDR3 is built from 16 residues. CDR1 is SGHRS, CDR2 YFSETQ, per germline. The V segment lost 0 bases and the J segment 1 base; nucleotides outside the gene matches: 6. The CDR3 sequence is CASSLDGTAINYGYTF. Written as DNA, the CDR3 is TGCGCCAGCAGCTTGGATGGGACAGCGATTAACTATGGCTACACCTTC.

The genes are TRBV20-1 and TRBJ2-7, with D hard to call. This CDR3 is 10 amino acids long. The germline CDR1 and CDR2 sequences are DFQATT and SNEGSKA (reference sequence). The CDR3 nucleotides are TGCAGCACCATGGCCTACGAGCAGTACTTC. It codes for CSTMAYEQYF.

The J gene is TRBJ2-2, the V gene TRBV9; TRBD2 agrees at 16 bases. V shed 2 bases and J 6 bases; nucleotides not matched to a gene: 7. This CDR3 region has 18 residues. Germline-derived CDR1 and CDR2 are SGDLS and YYNGEE. The CDR3 here is CASSVSGTSGGAPGELFF. DNA of the CDR3: TGTGCCAGCAGCGTTTCCGGGACTAGCGGGGGGGCCCCCGGGGAGCTGTTTTTT.

This clone was counted a few times. The chain has TRBV19 and TRBJ1-5, with TRBD1 identical over 11 bases. V gave up 7 bases and J gave up 6 bases; unmatched junction bases: 5. Germline CDR1 and CDR2: LNHDA and SQIVND (reference sequence). CDR3 size: 14 residues. Here the CDR3 DNA reads TGTGCCAGTACCGGACAGGGGGCTCGTCAGCCCCAGCATTTT. Translation: CASTGQGARQPQHF.

This clone was detected only once. This CDR3 is also generated by other DNA sequences in the sample. V is TRBV29-1 and J is TRBJ2-1, with D unclear. CDR1 and CDR2 from the germline V gene are SQVTM and ANQGSEA. The CDR3 spans 12 residues. V lost 1 base and J lost 4, with 5 bases in between. The CDR3 loop reads CSVEGAYNEQFF. The CDR3 DNA reads TGCAGCGTTGAAGGCGCATACAATGAGCAGTTCTTC.

V and J are TRBV5-5 and TRBJ2-7, with D possibly matching TRBD1 (5 bases). Germline V lookup: CDR1 SGHKS, CDR2 YYEKEE (reference sequence). This CDR3 spans 14 amino acids. The V end was cut by 4 bases, the J end by 3 bases, with 14 bases between. CDR3 nucleotides: TGTGCCAGCAGCGGAGACAGCATATACTACGAGCAGTACTTC. Translating gives CASSGDSIYYEQYF. Drawing the rest from reference TRBV5-5 and TRBJ2-7, the complete variable domain is DAGVTQSPTHLIKTRGQQVTLRCSPISGHKSVSWYQQVLGQGPQFIFQYYEKEERGRGNFPDRFSARQFPNYSSELNVNALLLGDSALYLCASSGDSIYYEQYFGPGTRLTVT.

The chain combines TRBV4-2 with TRBJ2-5; 8 bases fit TRBD2. CDR1 LGHNA and CDR2 YNFKEQ come from the germline V gene. The CDR3 spans 20 residues. Trimming removed 0 bases from V and 4 bases from J; junction bases left unmatched: 19. The chain's CDR3 is CASSQEWDGAGAPRLETQYF. In nucleotides, the CDR3 is TGTGCCAGCAGCCAAGAGTGGGATGGAGCGGGGGCCCCACGCTTAGAGACCCAGTACTTC.

The chain uses TRBV7-8 and TRBJ2-3; the D is unclear. Trimming took 3 bases from V and 8 from J, leaving 12 bases between them. Germline values: CDR1 SGHVS, CDR2 FQNEAQ. This CDR3 has 13 amino acids. The CDR3 nucleotides read TGTGCCAGCAGCTTTAGAGCTTACGGTACGCAGTATTTT. Translating it yields CASSFRAYGTQYF.

The rearrangement joins TRBV4-1 to TRBJ2-7, with D perhaps matching TRBD1 or TRBD2 (5 bases each). The length of the CDR3 is 14 residues. The V gene lost 2 bases and the J gene lost 7 bases, with 15 bases spanning the gap. Germline V gene data show CDR1 as MGHRA and CDR2 as YSYEKL. The CDR3 sequence: CASSQTGRGEEQYF. In DNA, the CDR3 is TGCGCCAGCAGCCAAACGGGACGAGGGGAAGAGCAGTACTTC.

The table lists this clone with a count of one. The same CDR3 also results from other DNA sequences found in this sample. The rearrangement joins TRBV10-1 to TRBJ2-2; 7 nucleotides agree with TRBD1. There are 15 residues in the CDR3. Trimming took 2 bases from V and 2 from J; bases not matched to a gene: 2. Germline CDR1 reads WNHNN; CDR2 reads SYGVQD (reference sequence). CDR3 in amino acids: CASSEGTANTGELFF. CDR3 bases: TGCGCCAGCAGTGAGGGGACAGCAAACACCGGGGAGCTGTTTTTT.

J is TRBJ2-7 and V is TRBV5-1; 7 nucleotides align to TRBD2. J gave up 4 bases and V 0 bases, and 16 bases lay outside the gene matches. The CDR3 has 18 amino acids. The germline V gene encodes CDR1 SGHRS and CDR2 YFSETQ. The CDR3 here is CASSLGRGLAAADYEQYF. Written as DNA, the CDR3 is TGCGCCAGCAGCTTGGGTAGAGGGCTAGCGGCCGCGGATTACGAGCAGTACTTC.